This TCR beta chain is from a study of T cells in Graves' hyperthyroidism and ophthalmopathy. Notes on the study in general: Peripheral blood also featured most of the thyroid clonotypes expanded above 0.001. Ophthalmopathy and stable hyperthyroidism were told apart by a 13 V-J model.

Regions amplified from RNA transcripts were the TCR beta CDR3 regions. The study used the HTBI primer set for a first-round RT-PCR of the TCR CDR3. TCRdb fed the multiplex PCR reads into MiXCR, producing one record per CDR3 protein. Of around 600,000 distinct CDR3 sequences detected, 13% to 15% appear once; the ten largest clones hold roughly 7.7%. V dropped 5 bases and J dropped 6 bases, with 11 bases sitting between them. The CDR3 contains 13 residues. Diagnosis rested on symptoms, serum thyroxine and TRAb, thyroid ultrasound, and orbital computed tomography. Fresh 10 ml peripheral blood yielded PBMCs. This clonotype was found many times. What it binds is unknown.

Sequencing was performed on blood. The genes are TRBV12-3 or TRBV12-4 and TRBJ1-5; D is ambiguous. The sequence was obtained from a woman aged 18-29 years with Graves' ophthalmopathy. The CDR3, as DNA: TGTGCCAGCAGTAGGAATGGAGGTCAGCCCCAGCATTTT. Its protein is CASSRNGGQPQHF.